This T cell receptor beta chain was recorded in a study of T-cell reconstitution after alpha-beta-depleted transplantation in children. This CDR3 contains 14 residues. J was trimmed by 1 base and V by 3 bases; bases with no gene match: 3. Germline V lookup: CDR1 SGHRS, CDR2 YFSETQ. This clonotype was recorded at least ten times. Unique molecular identifiers were used in preparing the TCRbeta library. MiXCR, applied by TCRdb to the PCR reads, yields one record per CDR3 protein. The data show 200,000 to 250,000 distinct CDR3 sequences, roughly a tenth seen once. The receptor's source is a child under three years old with acute myeloid leukemia, due to receive a stem cell transplant. The sample was PBMCs, taken before TCRalphabeta/CD19-depleted stem cell transplant. The V and J genes are TRBV5-1 and TRBJ1-2, with 7 bases fitting TRBD1. CDR3 sequence (DNA): TGCGCCAGCAGCTCAACAGGGGATAACTATGGCTACACCTTC. It translates to CASSSTGDNYGYTF.